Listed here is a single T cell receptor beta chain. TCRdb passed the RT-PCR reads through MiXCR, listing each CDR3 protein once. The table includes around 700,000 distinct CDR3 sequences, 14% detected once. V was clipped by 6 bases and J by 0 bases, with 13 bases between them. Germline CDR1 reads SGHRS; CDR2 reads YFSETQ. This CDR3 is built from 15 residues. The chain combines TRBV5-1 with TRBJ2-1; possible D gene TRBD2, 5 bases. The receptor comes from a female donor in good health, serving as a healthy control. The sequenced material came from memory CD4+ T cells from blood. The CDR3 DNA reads TGCGCCAGCACCAAACTAGGGCCCTCCTACAATGAGCAGTTCTTC. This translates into CASTKLGPSYNEQFF.